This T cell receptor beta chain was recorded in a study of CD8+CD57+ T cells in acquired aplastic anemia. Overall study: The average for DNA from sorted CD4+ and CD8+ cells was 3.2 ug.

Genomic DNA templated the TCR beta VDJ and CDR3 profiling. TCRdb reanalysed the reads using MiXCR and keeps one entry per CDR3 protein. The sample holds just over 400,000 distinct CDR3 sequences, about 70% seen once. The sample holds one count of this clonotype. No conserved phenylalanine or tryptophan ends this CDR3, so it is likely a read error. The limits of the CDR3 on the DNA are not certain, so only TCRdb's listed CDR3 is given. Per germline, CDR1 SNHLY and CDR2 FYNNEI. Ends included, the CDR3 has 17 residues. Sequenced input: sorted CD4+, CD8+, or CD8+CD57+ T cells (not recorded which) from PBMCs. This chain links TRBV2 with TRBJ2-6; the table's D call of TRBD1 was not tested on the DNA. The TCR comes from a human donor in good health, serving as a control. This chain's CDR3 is CASSEDSEFSGANVLSL.